This T cell receptor beta chain is drawn from a study of read filtering for tumor transcriptome and immune sequencing. Overall study: Mean patient age was 65.9 years, range roughly 45 to 85; roughly 18 male, about 15 female. R-ISS stage counts were fewer than ten for I, roughly 16 for II, 7 for III. After DNase treatment, RNA was made into whole-transcriptome libraries.

Trimming took off 4 bases at V and 7 bases at J, with 14 bases between the two ends. The CDR3 consists of 14 residues. The germline CDR1 and CDR2 sequences are SGHNT and YENEEA. This clonotype was counted only a few times. No antigen is known for it. General observations from the study: Correlation between methods rose after single-read clonotypes were removed.

Molecular barcoded adaptors covering alpha/delta and beta/gamma chains were used on 400 to 450 ng RNA. A single record per CDR3 protein comes from TCRdb applying MiXCR to the reads. The top ten clones hold 35% to 50% of a sample with around 26,000 distinct CDR3 sequences, 14% of them seen once. The genes are TRBV11-3 and TRBJ2-1, with D possibly being TRBD2 (5 bases). The material sequenced was a population of CD138-negative cells sorted from bone marrow. This clonotype originated in a donor aged 40 or older with multiple myeloma. In DNA, the CDR3 is TGTGCCAGCAGCTCATCCCGGAGGTCGAATGAGCAGTTCTTC. This translates into CASSSSRRSNEQFF.